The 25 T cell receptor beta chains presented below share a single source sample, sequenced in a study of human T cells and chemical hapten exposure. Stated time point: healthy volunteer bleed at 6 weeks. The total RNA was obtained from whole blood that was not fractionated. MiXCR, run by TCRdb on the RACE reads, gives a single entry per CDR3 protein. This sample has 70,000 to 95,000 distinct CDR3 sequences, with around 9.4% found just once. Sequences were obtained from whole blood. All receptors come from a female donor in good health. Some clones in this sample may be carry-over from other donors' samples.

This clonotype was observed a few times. The CDR3 bases are TGTGCCAGCAGTGCCCCGTTACCCAGGGCCGACTACGAGCAGTACTTC. This translates into CASSAPLPRADYEQYF. The rearrangement uses TRBV28 and TRBJ2-7, with D possibly matching TRBD1 (5 bases). The CDR3 length is 16 residues. Per germline, CDR1 MDHEN and CDR2 SYDVKM. The V end was cut by 5 bases, the J end by 3 bases, with 20 bases between.

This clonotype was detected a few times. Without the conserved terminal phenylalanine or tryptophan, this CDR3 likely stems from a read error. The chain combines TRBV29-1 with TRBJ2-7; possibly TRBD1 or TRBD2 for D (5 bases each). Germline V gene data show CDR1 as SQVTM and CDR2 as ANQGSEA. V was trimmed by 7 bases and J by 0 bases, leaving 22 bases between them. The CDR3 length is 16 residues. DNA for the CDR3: TGCAGCGGGGGTGTCTCCCCCGGGACGAGCTCCTACGAGCAGTACTCC. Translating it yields CSGGVSPGTSSYEQYS.

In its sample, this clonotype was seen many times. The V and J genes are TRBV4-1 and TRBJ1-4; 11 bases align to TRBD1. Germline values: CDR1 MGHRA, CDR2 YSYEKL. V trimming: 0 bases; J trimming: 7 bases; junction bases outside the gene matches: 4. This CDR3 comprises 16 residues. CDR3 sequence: CASSQEEGTGGEKLFF. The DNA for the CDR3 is TGCGCCAGCAGCCAAGAGGAAGGGACAGGGGGTGAAAAACTGTTTTTT.

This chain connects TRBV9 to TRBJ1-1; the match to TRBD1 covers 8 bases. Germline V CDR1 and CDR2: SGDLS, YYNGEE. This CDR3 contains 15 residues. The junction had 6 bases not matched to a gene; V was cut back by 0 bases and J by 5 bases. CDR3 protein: CASSVDGQGGTEAFF. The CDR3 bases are TGTGCCAGCAGCGTAGATGGACAGGGAGGGACTGAAGCTTTCTTT.

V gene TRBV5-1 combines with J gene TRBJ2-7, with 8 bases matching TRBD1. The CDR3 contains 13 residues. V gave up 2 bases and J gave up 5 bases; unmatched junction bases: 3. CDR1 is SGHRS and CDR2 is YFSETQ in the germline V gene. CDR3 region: CASSFGTGNEQYF. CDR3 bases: TGCGCCAGCAGCTTTGGGACAGGTAACGAGCAGTACTTC.

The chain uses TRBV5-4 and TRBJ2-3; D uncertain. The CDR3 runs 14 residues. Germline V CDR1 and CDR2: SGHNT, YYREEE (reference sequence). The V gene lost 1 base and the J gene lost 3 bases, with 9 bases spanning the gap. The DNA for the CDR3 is TGTGCCAGCAGCTTGCTTCGACCGACAGATACGCAGTATTTT. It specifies CASSLLRPTDTQYF.

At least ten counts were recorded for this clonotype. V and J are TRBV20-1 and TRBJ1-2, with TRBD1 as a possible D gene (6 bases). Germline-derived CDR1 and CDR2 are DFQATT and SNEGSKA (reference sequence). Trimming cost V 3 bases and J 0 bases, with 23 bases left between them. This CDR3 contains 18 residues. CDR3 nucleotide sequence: TGCAGTGCTAGCGCGTTCCCAGAACAGGGACGAGCTAACTATGGCTACACCTTC. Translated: CSASAFPEQGRANYGYTF.

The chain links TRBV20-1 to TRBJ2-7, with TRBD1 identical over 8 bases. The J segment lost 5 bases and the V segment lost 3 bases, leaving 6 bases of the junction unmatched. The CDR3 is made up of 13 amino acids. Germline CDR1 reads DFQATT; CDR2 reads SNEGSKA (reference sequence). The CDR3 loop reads CSARDREPHEQYF. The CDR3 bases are TGCAGTGCTAGGGACAGGGAACCACACGAGCAGTACTTC.

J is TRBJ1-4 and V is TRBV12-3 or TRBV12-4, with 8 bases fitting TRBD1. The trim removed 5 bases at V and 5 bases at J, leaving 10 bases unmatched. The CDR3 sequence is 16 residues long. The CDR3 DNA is TGTGCCAGCAGTCCAGGGGGCTCGAAGCGCAATGAAAAACTGTTTTTT. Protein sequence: CASSPGGSKRNEKLFF.

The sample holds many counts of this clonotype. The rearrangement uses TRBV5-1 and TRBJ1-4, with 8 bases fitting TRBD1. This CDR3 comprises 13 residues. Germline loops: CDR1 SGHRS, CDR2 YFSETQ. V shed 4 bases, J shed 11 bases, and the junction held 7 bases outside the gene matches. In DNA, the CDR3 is TGCGCCAGCAGCGGCGGACAGGGCGACAAACTGTTTTTT. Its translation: CASSGGQGDKLFF.

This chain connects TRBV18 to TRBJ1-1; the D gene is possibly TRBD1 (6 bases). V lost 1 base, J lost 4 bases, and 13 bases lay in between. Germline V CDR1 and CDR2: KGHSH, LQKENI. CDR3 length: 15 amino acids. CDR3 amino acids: CASSPRITGSTEAFF. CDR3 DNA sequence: TGTGCCAGCTCACCACGGATCACAGGGAGCACTGAAGCTTTCTTT. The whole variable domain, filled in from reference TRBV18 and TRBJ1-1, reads NAGVMQNPRHLVRRRGQEARLRCSPMKGHSHVYWYRQLPEEGLKFMVYLQKENIIDESGMPKERFSAEFPKEGPSILRIQQVVRGDSAAYFCASSPRITGSTEAFFGQGTRLTVV.

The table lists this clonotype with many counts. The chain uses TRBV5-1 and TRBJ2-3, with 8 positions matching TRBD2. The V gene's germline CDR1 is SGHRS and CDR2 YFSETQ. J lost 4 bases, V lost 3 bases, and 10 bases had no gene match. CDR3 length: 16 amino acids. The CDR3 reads CASSSGKTSAPDTQYF. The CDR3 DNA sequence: TGCGCCAGCAGCTCCGGCAAGACTAGCGCGCCAGATACGCAGTATTTT.

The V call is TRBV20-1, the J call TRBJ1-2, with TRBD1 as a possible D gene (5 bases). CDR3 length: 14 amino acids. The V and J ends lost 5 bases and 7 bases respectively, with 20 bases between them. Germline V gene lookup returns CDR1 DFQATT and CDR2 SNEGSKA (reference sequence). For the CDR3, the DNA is TGCAGTGCTGCTACCGGGACGGGAGCAGTTGGCTACACCTTC. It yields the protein CSAATGTGAVGYTF.

The CDR3 region has the DNA TGCAGTGCTAAAGGGGATAGCACAGATACGCAGTATTTT. Its protein is CSAKGDSTDTQYF. The rearrangement joins TRBV20-1 to TRBJ2-3; weak D call: TRBD1 (5 bases). The CDR3 is 13 residues long. Trimming stripped 4 bases from V and 0 bases from J, with 8 bases between. The germline V gene has CDR1 DFQATT and CDR2 SNEGSKA (reference sequence).

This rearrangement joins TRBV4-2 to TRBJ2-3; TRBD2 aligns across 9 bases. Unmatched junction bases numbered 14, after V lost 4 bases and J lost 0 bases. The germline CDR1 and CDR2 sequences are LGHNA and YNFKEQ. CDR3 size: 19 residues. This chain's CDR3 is CASSPGVAGVGESTDTQYF. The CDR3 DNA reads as TGTGCCAGCAGCCCGGGGGTAGCGGGGGTTGGTGAAAGCACAGATACGCAGTATTTT.

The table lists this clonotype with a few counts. Here the CDR3 DNA reads TGTGCCAGCAGCGTAAGCCTACAGGGAAAGAATTCACCCCTCCACTTT. Amino acid sequence: CASSVSLQGKNSPLHF. J is TRBJ1-6 and V is TRBV9, with D possibly matching TRBD1 (6 bases). The germline CDR1 and CDR2 sequences are SGDLS and YYNGEE. Between the trimmed V and J ends, which lost 1 base and 7 bases, there was a span of 15 bases. The CDR3 covers 16 residues.

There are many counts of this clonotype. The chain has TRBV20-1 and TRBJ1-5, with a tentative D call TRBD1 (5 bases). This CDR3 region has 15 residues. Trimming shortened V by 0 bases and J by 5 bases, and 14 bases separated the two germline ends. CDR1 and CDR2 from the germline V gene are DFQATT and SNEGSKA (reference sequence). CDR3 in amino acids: CSAREGPLGHQPQHF. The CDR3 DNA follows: TGCAGTGCTAGAGAGGGACCCCTAGGCCATCAGCCCCAGCATTTT.

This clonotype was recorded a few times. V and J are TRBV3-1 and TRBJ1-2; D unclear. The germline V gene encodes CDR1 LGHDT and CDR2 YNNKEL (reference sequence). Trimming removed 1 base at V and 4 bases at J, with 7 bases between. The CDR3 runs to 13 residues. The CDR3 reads CASSQVGSYGYTF. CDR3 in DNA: TGTGCCAGCAGCCAAGTGGGTAGCTATGGCTACACCTTC.

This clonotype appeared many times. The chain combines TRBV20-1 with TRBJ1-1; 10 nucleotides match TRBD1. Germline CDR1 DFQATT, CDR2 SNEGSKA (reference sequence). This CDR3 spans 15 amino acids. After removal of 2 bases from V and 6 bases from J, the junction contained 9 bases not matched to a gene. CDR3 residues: CSARPEGTGVPEAFF. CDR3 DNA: TGCAGTGCTAGACCCGAAGGGACAGGGGTCCCTGAAGCTTTCTTT.

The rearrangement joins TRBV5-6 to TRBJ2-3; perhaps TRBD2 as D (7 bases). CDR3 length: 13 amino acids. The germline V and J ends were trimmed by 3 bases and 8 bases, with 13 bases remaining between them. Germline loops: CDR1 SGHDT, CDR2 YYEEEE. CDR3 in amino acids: CASSWAGAATQYF. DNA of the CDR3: TGTGCCAGCAGCTGGGCGGGGGCCGCTACGCAGTATTTT.

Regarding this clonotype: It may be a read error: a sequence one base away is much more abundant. The CDR3: CASSLSSYGQYF. The CDR3 DNA sequence: TGCGCCAGCAGTCTCAGCTCCTACGGGCAGTACTTC. The chain uses TRBV5-1 and TRBJ2-7; D not resolved. This CDR3 spans 12 amino acids. Germline V gene lookup returns CDR1 SGHRS and CDR2 YFSETQ.

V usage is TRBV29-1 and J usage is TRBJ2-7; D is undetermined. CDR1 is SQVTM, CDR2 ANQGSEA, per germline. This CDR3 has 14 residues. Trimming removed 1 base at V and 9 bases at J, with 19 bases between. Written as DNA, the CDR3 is TGCAGCGTTGAAGGGGCGAAGGGCTCTACCGGGCAGTACTTC. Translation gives CSVEGAKGSTGQYF.

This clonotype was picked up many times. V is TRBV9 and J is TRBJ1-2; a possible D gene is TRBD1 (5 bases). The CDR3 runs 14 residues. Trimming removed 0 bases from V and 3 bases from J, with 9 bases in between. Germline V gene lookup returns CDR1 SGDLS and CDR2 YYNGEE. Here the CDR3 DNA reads TGTGCCAGCAGCGTAGGACAGACCCACTATGGCTACACCTTC. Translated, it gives CASSVGQTHYGYTF.

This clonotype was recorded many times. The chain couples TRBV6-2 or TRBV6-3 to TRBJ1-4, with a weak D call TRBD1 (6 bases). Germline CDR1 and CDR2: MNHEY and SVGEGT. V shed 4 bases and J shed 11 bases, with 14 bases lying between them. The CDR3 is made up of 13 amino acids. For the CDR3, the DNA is TGTGCCAGCAGTTCGGGGGGCAGGATGAAACTGTTTTTT. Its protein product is CASSSGGRMKLFF.

The CDR3 sequence is CASSFTGGGEAFF. CDR3 DNA: TGCGCCAGCAGCTTTACAGGGGGCGGTGAAGCTTTCTTT. The chain links TRBV5-1 to TRBJ1-1; 9 bases match TRBD1. CDR3 length equals 13 residues. Germline V lookup: CDR1 SGHRS, CDR2 YFSETQ. Trimming removed 2 bases from V and 7 bases from J; junction bases left unmatched: 3.